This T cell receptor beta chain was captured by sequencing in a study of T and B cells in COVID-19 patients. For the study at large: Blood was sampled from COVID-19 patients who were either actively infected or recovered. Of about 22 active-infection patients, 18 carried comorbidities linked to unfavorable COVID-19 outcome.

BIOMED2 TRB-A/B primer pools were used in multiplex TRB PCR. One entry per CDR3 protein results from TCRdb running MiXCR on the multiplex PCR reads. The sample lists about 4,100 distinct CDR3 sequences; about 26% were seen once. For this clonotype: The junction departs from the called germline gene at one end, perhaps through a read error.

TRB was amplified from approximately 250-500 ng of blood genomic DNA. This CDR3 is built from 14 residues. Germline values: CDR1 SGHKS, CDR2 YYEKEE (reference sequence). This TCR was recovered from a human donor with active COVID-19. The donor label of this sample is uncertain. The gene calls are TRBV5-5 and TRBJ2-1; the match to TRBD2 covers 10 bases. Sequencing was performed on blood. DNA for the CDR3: TGCGCCAGCAGCGGAGCGGGGGGGCGCAGTGAGCAGTTCTTC. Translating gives CASSGAGGRSEQFF.